These 31 T cell receptor beta chains originate from one sample sequenced in a study of T cells in Graves' hyperthyroidism and ophthalmopathy (dated by TCRdb to the late 2010s). The library was built by means of multiplex PCR. Sequenced using an Illumina HiSeq 2000. Amplification of TCR beta CDR3 regions was carried out from RNA transcripts. The TCR CDR3 was subjected to a first round of RT-PCR using the HTBI primer set and the Qiagen OneStep RT-PCR kit. The raw public reads went through TCRdb reprocessing: fastp at Q25, MiXCR clone calling, in-frame beta chains kept. Every distinct CDR3 protein forms one entry, paired with its most common genes and DNA. Across this sample there are roughly 99,000 distinct CDR3 sequences, with about a sixth seen only once. The ten largest clones take up around 42% of the sample. Sequenced input: blood. The receptor source for this set is a woman aged 50 to 60 with Graves' hyperthyroidism.

This clonotype was recorded many times. The rearrangement links TRBV12-3 or TRBV12-4 to TRBJ2-1; the match to TRBD2 covers 10 bases. This CDR3 is 15 amino acids long. Trimming took 3 bases from V and 9 from J; bases not matched to a gene: 8. The CDR3 is CASSFMATSGFEQFF. The CDR3 DNA follows: TGTGCCAGCAGTTTTATGGCGACTAGCGGGTTTGAGCAGTTCTTC.

V usage is TRBV10-3 and J usage is TRBJ2-1; 8 nucleotides agree with TRBD2. The germline CDR1 and CDR2 sequences are ENHRY and SYGVKD. V dropped 8 bases and J dropped 7; count of bases not matched to a gene: 7. The CDR3 is 13 residues long. The CDR3 bases are TGTGCCATCCGGGCATCTAGCGGGAATGAGCAGTTCTTC. It is translated as CAIRASSGNEQFF.

This clonotype has at least ten counts. The V gene is TRBV7-2, the J gene TRBJ1-2; D is uncertain. This CDR3 is 14 amino acids long. From germline, CDR1 is SGHTA and CDR2 FQGNSA. Trimming shortened V by 5 bases and J by 7 bases, and 17 bases separated the two germline ends. CDR3 DNA: TGTGCCAGCAGCCCGCACTTATATCGTAGTGGCTACACCTTC. Encoded protein: CASSPHLYRSGYTF.

This clonotype was recorded at least ten times. The chain employs TRBV14 and TRBJ1-3; tentatively, D is TRBD1 (5 bases). Trimming removed 0 bases at V and 2 bases at J, with 8 bases between. Germline values: CDR1 SGHDN, CDR2 FVKESK. The CDR3 sequence is 15 residues long. CDR3 sequence: CASSQDLTAGNTIYF. CDR3 sequence (DNA): TGTGCCAGCAGCCAAGATCTGACAGCTGGAAACACCATATATTTT.

This clonotype was recorded at least ten times. This chain links TRBV2 with TRBJ1-1; possible D gene TRBD1, 5 bases. Germline V gene sequence: CDR1 SNHLY, CDR2 FYNNEI. The germline V and J ends were trimmed by 6 bases and 4 bases, with 18 bases remaining between them. This CDR3 has 15 residues. DNA of the CDR3: TGTGCCAGCAGCGCCTCCAGGGTTGGGGGCACTGAAGCTTTCTTT. Its translation is CASSASRVGGTEAFF. The entire variable domain, with the rest obtained from reference TRBV2 and TRBJ1-1, is as follows: EPEVTQTPSHQVTQMGQEVILRCVPISNHLYFYWYRQILGQKVEFLVSFYNNEISEKSEIFDDQFSVERPDGSNFTLKIRSTKLEDSAMYFCASSASRVGGTEAFFGQGTRLTVV.

In its sample, this clonotype was seen many times. The genes are TRBV5-1 and TRBJ1-4; possibly TRBD1 for D (6 bases). Germline V gene sequence: CDR1 SGHRS, CDR2 YFSETQ. CDR3 size: 14 residues. V gave up 0 bases and J gave up 8 bases, with 11 bases separating them. The DNA of the CDR3 is TGCGCCAGCAGCTTGGACAGGGTCGGCGAAAAACTGTTTTTT. This sequence encodes CASSLDRVGEKLFF.

The sample holds one count of this clonotype. The V and J genes are TRBV7-8 and TRBJ2-1; 13 positions match TRBD2. V lost 3 bases and J lost 10; bases outside the gene matches: 6. The germline V gene encodes CDR1 SGHVS and CDR2 FQNEAQ. This CDR3 is built from 15 residues. In nucleotides, the CDR3 is TGTGCCAGCAGCTTTTGGGGACTAGCGGGAAGCGAGCAGTTCTTC. It is translated as CASSFWGLAGSEQFF.

This clonotype was seen ten or more times. The chain combines TRBV12-3 or TRBV12-4 with TRBJ2-4, with unresolved D. The CDR3 runs to 16 residues. The V gene lost 2 bases and the J gene lost 6 bases, with 17 bases spanning the gap. The CDR3 protein is CASSLRREGIRNIQYF. The CDR3 DNA follows: TGTGCCAGCAGTTTACGTAGGGAAGGGATTAGAAACATTCAGTACTTC.

V gene TRBV28 combines with J gene TRBJ2-2; D not certain. CDR1 and CDR2 from the germline V gene are MDHEN and SYDVKM. The CDR3 covers 12 residues. The ends were cut back, 6 bases at V and 6 bases at J, with 8 bases in the middle. Written as DNA, the CDR3 is TGTGCCAGCAGCCCTCGGGCCGGGGAGCTGTTTTTT. Amino acid sequence: CASSPRAGELFF.

In this sample, this clonotype turned up many times. The chain recombines TRBV6-2 or TRBV6-3 with TRBJ2-5; 7 bases map to TRBD2. The germline gives CDR1 MNHEY, CDR2 SVGEGT. The J segment lost 2 bases and the V segment lost 4 bases, leaving 4 bases of the junction unmatched. This CDR3 is built from 14 residues. CDR3 region: CASSWTSSQETQYF. The CDR3 region has the DNA TGTGCCAGCAGTTGGACTAGTTCTCAAGAGACCCAGTACTTC.

J is TRBJ2-1 and V is TRBV3-1, with D perhaps TRBD2 (6 bases). V lost 7 bases to trimming and J lost 12 bases, with 13 bases between them. The CDR3 totals 11 residues. Germline assignment: CDR1 LGHDT and CDR2 YNNKEL (reference sequence). The CDR3 DNA reads TGTGCCAGCACCCCCGGGGGAGGGCAGTTCTTC. This encodes CASTPGGGQFF.

This clonotype was seen many times. V is TRBV10-3 and J is TRBJ1-2; tentative D call: TRBD1 (6 bases). CDR1 and CDR2 from the germline V gene are ENHRY and SYGVKD. This CDR3 is built from 16 residues. V gave up 5 bases and J gave up 2 bases, with 18 bases separating them. The DNA for the CDR3 is TGTGCCATCAGTCCGACGAGATCTGGACAGAACTATGGCTACACCTTC. This gives the protein CAISPTRSGQNYGYTF.

This clonotype occurred many times. The chain uses TRBV5-1 and TRBJ2-6; 7 bases match TRBD2. Per germline, CDR1 SGHRS and CDR2 YFSETQ. Trimming removed 3 bases from V and 4 bases from J; junction bases left unmatched: 4. CDR3 length: 15 residues. This CDR3 is CASSWGGAGANVLTF. The CDR3 DNA is TGCGCCAGCAGCTGGGGAGGGGCCGGGGCCAACGTCCTGACTTTC.

V usage is TRBV6-5 and J usage is TRBJ2-2; D unresolved. The CDR3 has 16 amino acids. V lost 0 bases and J lost 4, with 12 bases in between. The germline V gene has CDR1 MNHEY and CDR2 SVGAGI. In DNA form, the CDR3 reads TGTGCCAGCAGTTACTCGAAACGGAGTCGCACCGGGGAGCTGTTTTTT. Its protein product is CASSYSKRSRTGELFF.

This clonotype was detected many times. The chain joins TRBV3-1 to TRBJ2-5; 10 nucleotides agree with TRBD1. V lost 2 bases, J lost 5 bases, and 8 bases stayed unmatched. Germline CDR1 and CDR2: LGHDT and YNNKEL (reference sequence). The CDR3 runs 16 residues. For the CDR3, the DNA is TGTGCCAGCAGCCAACTCCGGGACAGGGGACGTGAGACCCAGTACTTC. It specifies CASSQLRDRGRETQYF.

V gene TRBV5-1 combines with J gene TRBJ1-1; D is ambiguous. V lost 3 bases and J 2 bases, leaving 11 bases between the germline ends. Germline CDR1 is SGHRS and CDR2 is YFSETQ. CDR3 size: 14 residues. The CDR3 region is CASSSAALNTEAFF. As DNA, the CDR3 is TGCGCCAGCAGCTCGGCCGCGTTAAACACTGAAGCTTTCTTT. The full variable domain, with the rest looked up from reference TRBV5-1 and TRBJ1-1, is KAGVTQTPRYLIKTRGQQVTLSCSPISGHRSVSWYQQTPGQGLQFLFEYFSETQRNKGNFPGRFSGRQFSNSRSEMNVSTLELGDSALYLCASSSAALNTEAFFGQGTRLTVV.

This clonotype has a count of ten or more. This rearrangement joins TRBV9 to TRBJ1-3; TRBD1 might be the D (6 bases). With 3 bases removed from V and 0 bases from J, the gap between germline ends came to 13 bases. Germline-derived CDR1 and CDR2 are SGDLS and YYNGEE. The CDR3 extends over 16 amino acids. The CDR3 nucleotides read TGTGCCAGCAGCGCCCCGGGGGGCTACTCTGGAAACACCATATATTTT. The encoded protein is CASSAPGGYSGNTIYF.

This clonotype appeared many times. The V gene is TRBV6-1, the J gene TRBJ2-7; the D gene is possibly TRBD1 (5 bases). The CDR3 length is 12 residues. The germline V gene encodes CDR1 MNHNS and CDR2 SASEGT. V lost 6 bases and J lost 4, with 10 bases in between. Written as DNA, the CDR3 is TGTGCCAGCAGCCCAGACAGATACGAGCAGTACTTC. Its translation: CASSPDRYEQYF.

In its sample, this clonotype was seen many times. This chain connects TRBV12-3 or TRBV12-4 to TRBJ2-3; D may match TRBD1 or TRBD2 (6 bases each). This CDR3 comprises 13 residues. The V and J ends lost 7 bases and 6 bases respectively, with 14 bases between them. CDR3 region: CASTTPGADTQYF. The CDR3, as DNA: TGTGCCAGCACGACCCCGGGGGCGGATACGCAGTATTTT.

The CDR3 coding sequence is TGTGCCAGCAAGGCACGGGAGGGTACCGGGGAGCTGTTTTTT. Translating gives CASKAREGTGELFF. The chain joins TRBV2 to TRBJ2-2; 8 bases match TRBD2. V gave up 7 bases and J gave up 5 bases; unmatched junction bases: 6. Germline CDR1 SNHLY, CDR2 FYNNEI. CDR3 length equals 14 residues.

This clonotype was picked up many times. J is TRBJ2-7 and V is TRBV5-5, with D possibly matching TRBD2 (5 bases). The germline V gene encodes CDR1 SGHKS and CDR2 YYEKEE (reference sequence). V lost 0 bases, J lost 1 base, and 14 bases lay in between. This CDR3 has 16 amino acids. The CDR3 DNA follows: TGTGCCAGCAGCTTGGGTGGAGGCCGGAATTCCTACGAGCAGTACTTC. Its protein product is CASSLGGGRNSYEQYF.

This clonotype was detected ten times or more. The chain carries TRBV3-1 and TRBJ2-4, with no clear D. The CDR3 contains 13 residues. The V end lost 0 bases, the J end lost 6 bases, and 6 bases lay between the germline ends. Germline values: CDR1 LGHDT, CDR2 YNNKEL (reference sequence). CDR3 in DNA: TGTGCCAGCAGCCAAGATTGGAGAAACATTCAGTACTTC. This gives the protein CASSQDWRNIQYF.

Ten or more counts support this clonotype. V and J are TRBV30 and TRBJ1-1; D not resolved. Trimming stripped 1 base from V and 5 bases from J, with 5 bases between. Germline V gene data show CDR1 as GTSNPN and CDR2 as SVGIG (reference sequence). The CDR3 totals 11 residues. CDR3 in amino acids: CAWSDRTEAFF. The CDR3 DNA is TGTGCCTGGAGTGATCGGACTGAAGCTTTCTTT.

This clonotype came up many times. The chain employs TRBV6-1 and TRBJ1-1; D is uncertain. The CDR3 has 13 amino acids. Germline loops: CDR1 MNHNS, CDR2 SASEGT. Trimming stripped 6 bases from V and 6 bases from J, with 14 bases between. The CDR3 DNA reads as TGTGCCAGCAGCCTCACTTCGGCGCCTGAAGCTTTCTTT. Translated: CASSLTSAPEAFF.

This chain uses TRBV7-9 with TRBJ2-7; 10 nucleotides align to TRBD2. Per germline, CDR1 SEHNR and CDR2 FQNEAQ (reference sequence). With 6 bases clipped from V and 5 bases from J, the junction kept 7 bases outside the gene matches. CDR3 size: 14 residues. CDR3 nucleotide sequence: TGTGCCAGCAGACGAGCGGGAGGGACGCACGAGCAGTACTTC. Translation gives CASRRAGGTHEQYF.

This clonotype was found many times. The gene calls are TRBV29-1 and TRBJ2-3; possibly TRBD2 for D (5 bases). V gave up 7 bases and J gave up 0 bases, with 23 bases separating them. Germline loops: CDR1 SQVTM, CDR2 ANQGSEA. This CDR3 spans 17 amino acids. The CDR3 coding sequence is TGCAGCGCCCGCCCGAGGGCTAGTTTAGGTAGCACAGATACGCAGTATTTT. It translates to CSARPRASLGSTDTQYF.

The chain joins TRBV5-6 to TRBJ1-4; 9 bases are shared with TRBD1. Trimming removed 4 bases from V and 4 bases from J; junction bases left unmatched: 2. This CDR3 region has 14 residues. CDR1 and CDR2 (germline): SGHDT, YYEEEE. The DNA for the CDR3 is TGTGCCAGCAGCCTGACAGGGGGTAATGAAAAACTGTTTTTT. Amino acid sequence: CASSLTGGNEKLFF.

This clonotype came up a few times. This chain uses TRBV19 with TRBJ2-2; 13 bases agree with TRBD2. The CDR3 is 16 amino acids. Germline loops: CDR1 LNHDA, CDR2 SQIVND (reference sequence). V shed 5 bases, J shed 5 bases, and the junction held 5 bases outside the gene matches. This chain's CDR3 is CASSSRTSGSTGELFF. The CDR3 DNA follows: TGTGCCAGTAGTTCCCGGACTAGCGGGAGTACCGGGGAGCTGTTTTTT.

This clonotype was found many times. It may be a read error: a sequence one base away is much more abundant. The chain has TRBV5-1 and TRBJ2-1, with D hard to call. The germline V gene encodes CDR1 SGHRS and CDR2 YFSETQ. The CDR3 is 14 amino acids. Trimming left V 0 bases short and J 6 bases short, with 10 bases between. The CDR3 bases are TGCGCCAGCAGCTTGGGGCTAGTTAGCAATGAGCAGTTCTTC. It specifies CASSLGLVSNEQFF. The variable domain in full, with the rest retrieved from reference TRBV5-1 and TRBJ2-1, is KAGVTQTPRYLIKTRGQQVTLSCSPISGHRSVSWYQQTPGQGLQFLFEYFSETQRNKGNFPGRFSGRQFSNSRSEMNVSTLELGDSALYLCASSLGLVSNEQFFGPGTRLTVL.

This clonotype was recorded at least ten times. The chain employs TRBV5-8 and TRBJ2-5; TRBD1 is a possible D gene (5 bases). The CDR3 contains 14 residues. CDR1 and CDR2 from the germline V gene are SGHTS and YDEGEE. V was shortened by 2 bases and J by 1 base, with 9 bases between the two germline ends. In DNA form, the CDR3 reads TGTGCCAGCAGCTTCGTGGGGCTCCAAGAGACCCAGTACTTC. Translation gives CASSFVGLQETQYF.

The table lists this clonotype with many counts. This chain connects TRBV7-3 to TRBJ2-1, with a possible D match to TRBD2 (6 bases). Germline values: CDR1 SGHTA, CDR2 FQGTGA. The ends were cut back, 2 bases at V and 10 bases at J, with 15 bases in the middle. The CDR3 loop spans 14 amino acids. CDR3 in amino acids: CASSLEGGGSEQFF. The CDR3 nucleotides are TGTGCCAGCAGCTTAGAAGGCGGAGGGTCCGAGCAGTTCTTC. The whole variable domain, filled in from reference TRBV7-3 and TRBJ2-1, reads GAGVSQTPSNKVTEKGKYVELRCDPISGHTALYWYRQSLGQGPEFLIYFQGTGAADDSGLPNDRFFAVRPEGSVSTLKIQRTERGDSAVYLCASSLEGGGSEQFFGPGTRLTVL.